This entry is about one T cell receptor (beta chain). Data came from immunoSEQ multiplex PCR; TCRdb stores just in-frame clones and leaves some out. The repertoire consists of some 300,000 clones, with 80% to 90% occurring once and the leading ten covering around 4.6%. The sample originates from a study of blood T cell repertoires in COVID-19. Participant-reported clinical history was the basis for cohort assignment. The sequenced sample consisted of PBMCs or T cells enriched from blood (not recorded which). This receptor was obtained from a man aged 30-40 years who had recovered from COVID-19.

The CDR3 loop is CASSGRKDEAFF. The CDR3 coding sequence is TGTGCCAGCAGCGGGAGGAAAGATGAAGCTTTCTTT. This chain connects TRBV5-6 to TRBJ1-1, with D unclear. The V gene lost 4 bases and the J gene lost 7 bases, with 11 bases spanning the gap. Germline CDR1 reads SGHDT; CDR2 reads YYEEEE. The CDR3 loop spans 12 amino acids.